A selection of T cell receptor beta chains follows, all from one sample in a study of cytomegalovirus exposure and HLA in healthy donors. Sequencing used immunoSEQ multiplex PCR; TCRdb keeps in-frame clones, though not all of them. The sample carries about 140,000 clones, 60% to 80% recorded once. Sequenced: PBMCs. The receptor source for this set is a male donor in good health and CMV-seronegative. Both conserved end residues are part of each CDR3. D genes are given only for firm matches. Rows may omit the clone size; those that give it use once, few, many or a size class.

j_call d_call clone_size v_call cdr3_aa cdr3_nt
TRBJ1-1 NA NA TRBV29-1 CSAGENTEAFF TGCAGCGCCGGGGAAAACACTGAAGCTTTCTTT
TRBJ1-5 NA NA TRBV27 CASSLSGAQLTGQPQHF TGTGCCAGCAGTTTATCCGGGGCACAGTTGACAGGACAGCCCCAGCATTTT
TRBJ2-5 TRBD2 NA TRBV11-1 CASSLSRGTLRTQYF TGTGCCAGCAGCTTATCGCGGGGGACCTTAAGGACCCAGTACTTC
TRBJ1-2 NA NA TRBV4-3 CASSQERGYGYTF TGCGCCAGCAGCCAAGAGAGAGGGTATGGCTACACCTTC
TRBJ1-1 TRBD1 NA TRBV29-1 CSVAGTAGSNTEAFF TGCAGCGTGGCCGGGACAGCGGGTAGTAACACTGAAGCTTTCTTT
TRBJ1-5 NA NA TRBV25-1 CASSESGRGYNQPQHF TGTGCCAGCAGTGAATCCGGCAGGGGATACAATCAGCCCCAGCATTTT
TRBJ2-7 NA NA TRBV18 CASSPVQGVDYEQYF TGTGCCAGCTCACCGGTCCAAGGGGTGGACTACGAGCAGTACTTC
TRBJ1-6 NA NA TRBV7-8 CASSPVAYSPLHF TGTGCCAGCAGCCCCGTGGCCTATTCACCCCTCCACTTT
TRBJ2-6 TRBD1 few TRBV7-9 CASSLLGGRAGANVLTF TGTGCCAGCAGCTTATTAGGGGGCCGGGCTGGGGCCAACGTCCTGACTTTC
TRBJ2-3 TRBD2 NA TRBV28 CASSPLAGGTTDTQYF TGTGCCAGCAGTCCCCTGGCGGGGGGGACCACAGATACGCAGTATTTT
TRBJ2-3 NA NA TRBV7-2 CASSKDRGGTQYF TGTGCCAGCAGCAAAGACCGAGGCGGTACGCAGTATTTT
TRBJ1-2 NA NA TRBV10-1 CASSAGEGYGYTF TGCGCCAGCAGTGCAGGGGAGGGCTATGGCTACACCTTC
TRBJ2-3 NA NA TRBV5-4 CASSLPPPSDTQYF TGTGCCAGCAGCTTGCCCCCCCCCTCAGATACGCAGTATTTT
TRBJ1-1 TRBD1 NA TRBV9 CASSASTGGTEAFF TGTGCCAGCAGCGCCAGCACAGGGGGCACTGAAGCTTTCTTT
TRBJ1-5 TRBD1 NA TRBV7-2 CASSFGQAAQPQHF TGTGCCAGCAGCTTTGGACAGGCGGCACAGCCCCAGCATTTT
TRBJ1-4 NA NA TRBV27 CASSPMGTIEKLFF TGTGCCAGCAGCCCGATGGGGACTATTGAAAAACTGTTTTTT
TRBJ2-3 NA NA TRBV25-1 CASSDYTGSGGTDTQYF TGTGCCAGCAGTGATTACACAGGGAGTGGGGGCACAGATACGCAGTATTTT
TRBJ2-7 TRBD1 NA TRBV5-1 CASSLWDRGVYEQYF TGCGCCAGCAGCTTGTGGGACAGGGGAGTTTACGAGCAGTACTTC
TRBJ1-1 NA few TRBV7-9 CASSSQGLEAFF TGTGCCAGCAGCTCCCAGGGGCTTGAAGCTTTCTTT
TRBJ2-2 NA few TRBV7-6 CASSSEAGELFF TGTGCCAGCAGCTCTGAGGCCGGGGAGCTGTTTTTT
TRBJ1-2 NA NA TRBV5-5 CASSLASRQNYGYTF TGTGCCAGCAGCTTGGCGTCGCGGCAGAACTATGGCTACACCTTC
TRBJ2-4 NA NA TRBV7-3 CASSLGAADIQYF TGTGCCAGCAGCTTAGGGGCTGCGGACATTCAGTACTTC
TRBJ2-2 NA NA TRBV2 CASSVPPRNTGELFF TGTGCCAGCAGTGTACCCCCGAGGAACACCGGGGAGCTGTTTTTT
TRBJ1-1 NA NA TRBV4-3 CASSQEAGRAFF TGCGCCAGCAGCCAAGAAGCGGGGAGGGCTTTCTTT
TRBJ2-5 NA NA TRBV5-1 CASSSTGDSGETQYF TGCGCCAGCAGCTCCACAGGGGATAGCGGCGAGACCCAGTACTTC
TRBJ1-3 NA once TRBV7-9 CASSLQGAGNTIYF TGTGCCAGCAGCCTTCAGGGTGCTGGAAACACCATATATTTT
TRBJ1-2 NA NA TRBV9 CASSAEGGAYSYGYTF TGTGCCAGCAGCGCAGAGGGAGGGGCCTACTCTTATGGCTACACCTTC
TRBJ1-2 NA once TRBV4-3 CASSQVVGVSAGGGYTF TGCGCCAGCAGCCAAGTTGTGGGGGTGAGCGCGGGGGGCGGCTACACCTTC
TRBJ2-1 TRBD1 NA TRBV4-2 CASSQGGGVIYNEQFF TGTGCCAGCAGCCAAGGAGGGGGCGTTATTTACAATGAGCAGTTCTTC
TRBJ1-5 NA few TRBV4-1 CASSQEPTSYSNQPQHF TGCGCCAGCAGCCAAGAGCCTACGAGCTATAGCAATCAGCCCCAGCATTTT